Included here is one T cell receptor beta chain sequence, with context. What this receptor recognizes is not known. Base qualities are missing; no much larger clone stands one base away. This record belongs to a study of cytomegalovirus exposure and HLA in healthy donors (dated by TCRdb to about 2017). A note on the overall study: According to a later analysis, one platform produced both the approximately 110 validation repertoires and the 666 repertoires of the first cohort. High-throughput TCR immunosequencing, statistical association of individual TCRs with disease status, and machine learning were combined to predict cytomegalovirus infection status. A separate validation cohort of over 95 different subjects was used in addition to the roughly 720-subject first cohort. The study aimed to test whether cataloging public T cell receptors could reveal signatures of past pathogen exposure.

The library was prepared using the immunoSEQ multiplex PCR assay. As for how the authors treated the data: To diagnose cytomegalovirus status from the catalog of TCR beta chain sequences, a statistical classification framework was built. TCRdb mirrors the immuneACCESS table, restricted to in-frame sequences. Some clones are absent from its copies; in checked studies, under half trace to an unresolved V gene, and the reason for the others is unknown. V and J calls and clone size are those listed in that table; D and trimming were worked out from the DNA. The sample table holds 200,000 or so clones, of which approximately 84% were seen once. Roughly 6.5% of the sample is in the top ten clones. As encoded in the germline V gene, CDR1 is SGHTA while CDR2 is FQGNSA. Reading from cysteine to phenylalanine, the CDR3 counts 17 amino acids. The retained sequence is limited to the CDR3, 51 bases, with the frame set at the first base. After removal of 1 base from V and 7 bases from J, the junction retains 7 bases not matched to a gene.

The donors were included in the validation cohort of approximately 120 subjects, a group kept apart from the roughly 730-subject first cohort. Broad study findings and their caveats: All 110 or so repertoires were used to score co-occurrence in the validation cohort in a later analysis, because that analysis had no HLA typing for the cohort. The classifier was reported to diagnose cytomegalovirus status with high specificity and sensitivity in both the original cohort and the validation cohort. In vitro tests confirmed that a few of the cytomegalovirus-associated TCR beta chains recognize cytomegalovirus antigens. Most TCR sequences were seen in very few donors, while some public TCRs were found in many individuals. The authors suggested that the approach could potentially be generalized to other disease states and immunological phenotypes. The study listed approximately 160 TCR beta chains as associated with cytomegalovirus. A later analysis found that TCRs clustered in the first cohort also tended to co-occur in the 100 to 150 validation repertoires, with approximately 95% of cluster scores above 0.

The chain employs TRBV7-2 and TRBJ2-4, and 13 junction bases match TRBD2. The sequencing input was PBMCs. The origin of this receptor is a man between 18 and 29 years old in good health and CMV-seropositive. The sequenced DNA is TGTGCCAGCAGCTTAGGGGGGACTAGCGGGATTTTTAACATTCAGTACTTC. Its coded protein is CASSLGGTSGIFNIQYF.